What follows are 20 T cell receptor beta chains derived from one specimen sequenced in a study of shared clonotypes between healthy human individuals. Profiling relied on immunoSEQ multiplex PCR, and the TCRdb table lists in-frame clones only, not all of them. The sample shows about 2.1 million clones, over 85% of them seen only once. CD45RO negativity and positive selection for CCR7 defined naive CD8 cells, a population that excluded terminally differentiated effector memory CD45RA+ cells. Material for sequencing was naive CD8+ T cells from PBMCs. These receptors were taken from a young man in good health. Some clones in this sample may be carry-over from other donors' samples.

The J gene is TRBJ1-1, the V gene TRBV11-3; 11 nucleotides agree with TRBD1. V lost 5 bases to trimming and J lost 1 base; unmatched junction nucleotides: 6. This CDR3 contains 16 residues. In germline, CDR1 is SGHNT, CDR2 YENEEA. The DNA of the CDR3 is TGTGCCAGCAGCCACGGGACAGGGGGAACGAACACTGAAGCTTTCTTT. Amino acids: CASSHGTGGTNTEAFF.

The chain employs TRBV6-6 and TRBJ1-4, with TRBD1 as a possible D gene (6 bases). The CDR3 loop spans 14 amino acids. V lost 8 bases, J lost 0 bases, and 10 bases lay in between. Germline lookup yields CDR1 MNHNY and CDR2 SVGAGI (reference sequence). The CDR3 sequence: CASEGGATNEKLFF. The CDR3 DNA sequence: TGTGCCAGCGAGGGGGGCGCAACTAATGAAAAACTGTTTTTT.

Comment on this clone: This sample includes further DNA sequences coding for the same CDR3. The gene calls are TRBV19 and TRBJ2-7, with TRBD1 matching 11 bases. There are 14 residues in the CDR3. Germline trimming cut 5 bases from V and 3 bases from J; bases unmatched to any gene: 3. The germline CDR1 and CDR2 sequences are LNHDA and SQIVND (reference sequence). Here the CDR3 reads CASSPGTGGYEQYF. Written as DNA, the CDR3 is TGTGCCAGTAGTCCGGGGACAGGGGGCTACGAGCAGTACTTC. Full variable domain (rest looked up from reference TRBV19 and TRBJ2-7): DGGITQSPKYLFRKEGQNVTLSCEQNLNHDAMYWYRQDPGQGLRLIYYSQIVNDFQKGDIAEGYSVSREKKESFPLTVTSAQKNPTAFYLCASSPGTGGYEQYFGPGTRLTVT.

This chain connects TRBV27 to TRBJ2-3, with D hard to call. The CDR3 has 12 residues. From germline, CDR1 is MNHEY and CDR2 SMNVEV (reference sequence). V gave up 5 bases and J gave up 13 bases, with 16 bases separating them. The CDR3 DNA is TGTGCCAGCAGTGCTTGGACCGGTGAGGAGTATTTT. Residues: CASSAWTGEEYF.

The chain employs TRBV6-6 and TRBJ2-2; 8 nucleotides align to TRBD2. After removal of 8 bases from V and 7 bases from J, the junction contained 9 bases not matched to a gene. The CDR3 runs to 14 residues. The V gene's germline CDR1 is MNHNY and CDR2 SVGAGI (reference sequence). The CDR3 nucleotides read TGTGCCAGCGAGCAGAGCGGGAGTCTCGGGGAGCTGTTTTTT. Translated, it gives CASEQSGSLGELFF.

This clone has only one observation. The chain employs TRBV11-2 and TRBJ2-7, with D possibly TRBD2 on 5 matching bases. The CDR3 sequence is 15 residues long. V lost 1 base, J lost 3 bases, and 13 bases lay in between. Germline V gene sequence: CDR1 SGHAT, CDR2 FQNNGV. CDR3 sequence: CASSLVGGSRYEQYF. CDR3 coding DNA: TGTGCCAGCAGCTTAGTAGGCGGGTCCCGCTACGAGCAGTACTTC.

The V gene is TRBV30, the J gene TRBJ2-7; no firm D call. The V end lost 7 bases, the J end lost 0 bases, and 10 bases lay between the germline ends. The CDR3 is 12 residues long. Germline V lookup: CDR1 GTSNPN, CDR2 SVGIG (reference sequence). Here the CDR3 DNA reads TGTGCCTACGGCGGTGCCTCCTACGAGCAGTACTTC. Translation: CAYGGASYEQYF.

CDR3 nucleotide sequence: TGTGCCAGCAGTGCTACAGGGGGGGGAGAAAAACTGTTTTTT. It yields the protein CASSATGGGEKLFF. The V and J genes are TRBV25-1 and TRBJ1-4; 8 positions match TRBD1. The CDR3 is 14 amino acids. Germline V gene lookup returns CDR1 MGHDK and CDR2 SYGVNS. J was trimmed by 8 bases and V by 4 bases; bases with no gene match: 6.

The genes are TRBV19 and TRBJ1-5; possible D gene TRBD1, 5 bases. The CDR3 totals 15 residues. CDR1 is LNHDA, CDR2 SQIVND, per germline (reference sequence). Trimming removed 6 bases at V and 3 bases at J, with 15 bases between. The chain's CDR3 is CASRNRDFVNQPQHF. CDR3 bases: TGTGCCAGTAGAAACCGGGACTTCGTCAATCAGCCCCAGCATTTT.

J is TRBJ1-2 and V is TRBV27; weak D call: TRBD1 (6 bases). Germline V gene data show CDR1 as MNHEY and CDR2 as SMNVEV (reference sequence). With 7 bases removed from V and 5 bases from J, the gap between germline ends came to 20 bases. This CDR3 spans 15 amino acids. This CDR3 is CASTGAASRGYGYTF. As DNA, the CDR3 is TGTGCCAGCACAGGGGCCGCCAGCCGAGGGTATGGCTACACCTTC.

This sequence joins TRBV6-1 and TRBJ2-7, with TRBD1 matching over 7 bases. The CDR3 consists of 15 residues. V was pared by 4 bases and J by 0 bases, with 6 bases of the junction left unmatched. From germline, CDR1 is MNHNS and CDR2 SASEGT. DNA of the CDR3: TGTGCCAGCAGTGTCCCGACAGGGTCCTCCTACGAGCAGTACTTC. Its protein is CASSVPTGSSYEQYF.

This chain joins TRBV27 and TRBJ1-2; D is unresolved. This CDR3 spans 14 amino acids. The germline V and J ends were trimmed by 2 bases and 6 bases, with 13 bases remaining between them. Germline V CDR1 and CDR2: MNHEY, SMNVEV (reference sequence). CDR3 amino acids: CASSLGPFEHGYTF. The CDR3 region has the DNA TGTGCCAGCAGTTTAGGCCCATTCGAACATGGCTACACCTTC.

The CDR3 sequence is CASSNPTGGSYNEQFF. DNA for the CDR3: TGTGCCAGCAGTAACCCGACAGGGGGATCCTACAATGAGCAGTTCTTC. The V gene is TRBV28, the J gene TRBJ2-1, with TRBD1 matching 9 bases. This CDR3 comprises 16 residues. Germline V gene sequence: CDR1 MDHEN, CDR2 SYDVKM. J gave up 1 base and V 5 bases, and 6 bases lay outside the gene matches. The whole variable domain, filled in from reference TRBV28 and TRBJ2-1, reads DVKVTQSSRYLVKRTGEKVFLECVQDMDHENMFWYRQDPGLGLRLIYFSYDVKMKEKGDIPEGYSVSREKKERFSLILESASTNQTSMYLCASSNPTGGSYNEQFFGPGTRLTVL.

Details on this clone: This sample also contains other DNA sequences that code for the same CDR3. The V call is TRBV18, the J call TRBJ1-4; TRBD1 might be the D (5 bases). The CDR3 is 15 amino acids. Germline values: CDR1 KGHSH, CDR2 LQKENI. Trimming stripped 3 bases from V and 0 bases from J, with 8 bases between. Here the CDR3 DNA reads TGTGCCAGCTCACCGCAGGGTGCAACTAATGAAAAACTGTTTTTT. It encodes CASSPQGATNEKLFF.

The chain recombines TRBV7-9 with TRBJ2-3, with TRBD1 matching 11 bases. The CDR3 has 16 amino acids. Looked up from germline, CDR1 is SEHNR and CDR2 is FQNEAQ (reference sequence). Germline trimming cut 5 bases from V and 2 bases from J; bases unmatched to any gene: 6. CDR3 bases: TGTGCCAGCAGCCGAAAGGACAGGGGGCTCACAGATACGCAGTATTTT. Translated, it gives CASSRKDRGLTDTQYF.

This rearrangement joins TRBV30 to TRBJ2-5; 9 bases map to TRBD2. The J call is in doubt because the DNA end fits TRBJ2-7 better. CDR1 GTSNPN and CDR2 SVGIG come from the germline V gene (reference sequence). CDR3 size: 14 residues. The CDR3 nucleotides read TGTGCCTGGAGTATGGCTAGCGGGATTTACGAGCAGTACTTC. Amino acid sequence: CAWSMASGIYEQYF.

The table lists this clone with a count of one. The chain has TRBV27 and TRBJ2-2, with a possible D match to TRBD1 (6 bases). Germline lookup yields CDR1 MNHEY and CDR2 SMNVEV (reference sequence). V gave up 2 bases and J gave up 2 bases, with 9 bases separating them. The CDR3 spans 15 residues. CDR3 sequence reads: CASSLPQGNTGELFF. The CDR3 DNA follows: TGTGCCAGCAGTTTACCACAGGGAAACACCGGGGAGCTGTTTTTT.

The CDR3 sequence: CASNDRERLVYEQYF. CDR3 DNA: TGCGCCAGTAACGACAGGGAGCGGCTAGTCTACGAGCAGTACTTC. The V gene is TRBV5-1, the J gene TRBJ2-7; 7 bases are a match to TRBD1. The CDR3 loop spans 15 amino acids. V trimming: 8 bases; J trimming: 3 bases; junction bases outside the gene matches: 14. The germline V gene has CDR1 SGHRS and CDR2 YFSETQ.

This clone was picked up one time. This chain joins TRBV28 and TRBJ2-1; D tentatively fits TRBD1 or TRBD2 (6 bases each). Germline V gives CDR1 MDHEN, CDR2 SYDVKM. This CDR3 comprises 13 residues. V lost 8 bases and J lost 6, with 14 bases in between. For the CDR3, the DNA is TGTGCCAGCGCGTTAGGGGGACTCAATGAGCAGTTCTTC. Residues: CASALGGLNEQFF.

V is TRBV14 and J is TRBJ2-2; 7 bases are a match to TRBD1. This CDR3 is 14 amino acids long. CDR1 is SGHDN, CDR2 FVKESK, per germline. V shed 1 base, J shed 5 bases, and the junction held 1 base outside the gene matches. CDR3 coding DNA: TGTGCCAGCAGCCAAGGCAGGGGGACCGGGGAGCTGTTTTTT. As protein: CASSQGRGTGELFF.